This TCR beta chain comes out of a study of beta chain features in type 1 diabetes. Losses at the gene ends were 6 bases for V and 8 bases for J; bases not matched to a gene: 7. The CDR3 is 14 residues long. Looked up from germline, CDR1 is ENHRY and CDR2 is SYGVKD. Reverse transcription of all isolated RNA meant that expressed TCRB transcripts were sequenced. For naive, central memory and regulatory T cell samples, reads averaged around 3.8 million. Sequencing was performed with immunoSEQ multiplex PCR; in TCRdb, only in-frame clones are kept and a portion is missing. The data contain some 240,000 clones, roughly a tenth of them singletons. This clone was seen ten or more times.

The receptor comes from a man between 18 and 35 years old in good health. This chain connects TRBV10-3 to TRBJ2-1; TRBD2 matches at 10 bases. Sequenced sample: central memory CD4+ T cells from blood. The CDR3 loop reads CAIRPTSGLDEQFF. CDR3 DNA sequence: TGTGCCATCAGGCCGACTAGCGGGCTCGATGAGCAGTTCTTC.